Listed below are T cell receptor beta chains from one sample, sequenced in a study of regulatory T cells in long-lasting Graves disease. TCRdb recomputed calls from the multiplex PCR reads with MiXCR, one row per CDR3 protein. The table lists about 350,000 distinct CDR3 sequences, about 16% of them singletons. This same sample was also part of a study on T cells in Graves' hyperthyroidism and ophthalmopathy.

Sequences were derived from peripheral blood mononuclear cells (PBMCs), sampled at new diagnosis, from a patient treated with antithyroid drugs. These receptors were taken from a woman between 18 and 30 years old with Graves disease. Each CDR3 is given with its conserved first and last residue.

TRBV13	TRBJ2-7	CASSISGAEQYF
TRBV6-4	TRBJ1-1	CASSDSSEERTEAFF
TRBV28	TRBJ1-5	CASKYRKNQPQHF
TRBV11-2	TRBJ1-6	CASSLVRDNSPLHF
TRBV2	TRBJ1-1	CASRATGGGEAFF
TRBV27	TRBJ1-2	CASSHGGFGDYGYTF
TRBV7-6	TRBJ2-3	CASSLEGQATDTQYF
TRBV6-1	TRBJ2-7	CASRPAYEQYF
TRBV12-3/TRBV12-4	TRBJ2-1	CASRDLSSYNEQFF
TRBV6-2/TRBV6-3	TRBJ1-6	CASSDRASSYNSPLHF
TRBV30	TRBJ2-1	CAWSVSLVPSINEQFF
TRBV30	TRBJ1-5	CAWDLPGQGFQPQHF
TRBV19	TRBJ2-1	CASSIVGIYNEQFF
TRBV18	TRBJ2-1	CASSPTYDEQFF
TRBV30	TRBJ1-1	CAWSIGLANTEAFF
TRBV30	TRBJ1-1	CAGDRGQMNTEAFF
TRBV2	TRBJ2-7	CASSTGTSGIEQYF
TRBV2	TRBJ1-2	CASSGEGVNGYTF
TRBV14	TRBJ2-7	CASSRSGQGSDEQYF
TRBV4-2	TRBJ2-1	CASSQRLAGSYNEQFF
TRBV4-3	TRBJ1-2	CASSQNPQGAYGYTF
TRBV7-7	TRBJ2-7	CASSNGPSYEQYF
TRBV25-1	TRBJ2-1	CASSGLGGNEQFF
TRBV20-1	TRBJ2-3	CSARDLAGGVGDTQYF
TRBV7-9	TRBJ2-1	CASSYPGLAGLKQFF
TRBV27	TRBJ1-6	CASSQGVPYNSPLHF
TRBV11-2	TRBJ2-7	CASSSFTSRGMNEQYF
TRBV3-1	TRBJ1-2	CASSQTGTAFYGYTF
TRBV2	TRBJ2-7	CASCRDRALAEQYF
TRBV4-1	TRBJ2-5	CASSQAPLAGGRGQYF
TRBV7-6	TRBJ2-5	CASSQGLAGRETQYF
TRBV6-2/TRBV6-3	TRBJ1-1	CASSYGGVNTEAFF
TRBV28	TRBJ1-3	CASSLSWGGRENTIYF
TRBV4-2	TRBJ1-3	CASSQARGSGNTIYF
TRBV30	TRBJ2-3	CAWSGLREDTQYF
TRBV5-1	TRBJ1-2	CASSYGTVDGYTF
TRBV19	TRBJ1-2	CASSTDRGDYGYTF
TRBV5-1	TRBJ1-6	CASSLERTGGNSPLHF
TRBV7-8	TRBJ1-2	CASSLVGDGYTF
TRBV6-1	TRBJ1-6	CASRKTGANSPLHF
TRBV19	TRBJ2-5	CASSTGGGQETQYF
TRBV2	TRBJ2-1	CASSRAGAETDNEQFF
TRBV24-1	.	CAASDRHRGGNNRETQYF
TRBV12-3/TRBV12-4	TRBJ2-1	CASSPGQMNYNEQFF
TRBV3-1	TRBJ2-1	CASSQEWDRANNEQFF
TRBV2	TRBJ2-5	CASRETGPQETQYF
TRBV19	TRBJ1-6	CTSTPTGVRSPLHF
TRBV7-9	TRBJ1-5	CASSLEGVQPQHF
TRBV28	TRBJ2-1	CASSLGGRALDEQFF
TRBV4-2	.	CASSLTSGGASLTQYF
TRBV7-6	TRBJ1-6	CASSPGDGENSPLHF